This T cell receptor beta chain was sequenced for a study of shared clonotypes between healthy human individuals. The authors loaded around 220 ng DNA, roughly 33,000 T cell genomes, into sorted-subset replicate PCRs. Method: immunoSEQ multiplex PCR; TCRdb's copy keeps in-frame clones and lacks some. The sample carries approximately 940,000 clones, around three quarters recorded once. Germline lookup yields CDR1 MDHEN and CDR2 SYDVKM. With 4 bases removed from V and 2 bases from J, the gap between germline ends came to 9 bases. The CDR3 consists of 14 residues. The chain uses TRBV28 and TRBJ2-4, with D possibly being TRBD2 (6 bases). This TCR was recovered from a man aged 18 to 35 in good health. Sample: memory CD4+ T cells sorted from blood. Subset here: CD45RA-negative fraction. The CDR3: CASSSGLSKNIQYF. The CDR3 DNA reads as TGTGCCAGCAGTTCCGGACTATCCAAAAACATTCAGTACTTC. Full variable domain (remainder filled in from reference TRBV28 and TRBJ2-4): DVKVTQSSRYLVKRTGEKVFLECVQDMDHENMFWYRQDPGLGLRLIYFSYDVKMKEKGDIPEGYSVSREKKERFSLILESASTNQTSMYLCASSSGLSKNIQYFGAGTRLSVL.